This T cell receptor (beta chain) came from a study of glioma-infiltrating T cells. Concerning this clonotype itself: As yet, its antigen is unknown. Compared with germline, one end of the junction differs, possibly owing to a read error.

Study observations and caveats: Very few CDR3 sequences were shared between tissue and blood. Gliomas, especially low-grade, showed above-expected tissue-blood divergence; non-neoplastic patients showed below.

The iRepertoire nested amplicon-rescue multiplex PCR amplified TCR alpha and beta CDR3s from RNA. One-step reverse transcription and amplification started from roughly 100-400 ng of tissue mRNA or PBMC total RNA. One entry per CDR3 protein results from TCRdb running MiXCR on the multiplex PCR reads. Of 150,000 to 200,000 distinct CDR3 sequences in the sample, 32% were seen once. This receptor was taken from a human donor with low-grade glioma or glioblastoma, undergoing nonglioma brain surgery, or in good health (not recorded which). The sequencing sample was made of glioma tissue, nonneoplastic brain tissue, or PBMCs (not recorded which).

The CDR3 coding sequence is TGTGCCGGCAGCGTAGACCTCTACAATGAGCAGTTCTTC. Amino acid sequence: CAGSVDLYNEQFF. This chain connects TRBV9 to TRBJ2-1; no firm D call. This CDR3 contains 13 residues. The germline gives CDR1 SGDLS, CDR2 YYNGEE.